This T cell receptor (beta chain) was identified in a study of Siglec-9 on CD8 T cells in melanoma (dated by TCRdb to about 2019). Turning to the overall study: The study investigated Siglec-9 expression on CD8+ T cells and the role of Siglec-9 in regulating T cells in the melanoma tumor microenvironment.

V is trimmed back by 5 bases and J by 8 bases, and the junction contains 13 bases that no gene match accounts for. CDR1 and CDR2, per the germline V gene (reference sequence), are SEHNR and FQNEAQ. Measured from the cysteine to the phenylalanine, the CDR3 is 16 residues long. Just CDR3 DNA is preserved here, 48 bases in frame from base 1. What the work shows at the level of the full study, not this receptor alone: Siglec-9 was reported to mark and regulate an effector memory CD8+ T-cell subset that appeared to accumulate within melanoma tumors.

Library preparation employed the immunoSEQ multiplex PCR assay. TCRdb carries this immuneACCESS record with in-frame sequences only. Its versions omit some clonotypes, under half of them owing to an unresolved V gene in the studies checked, with the rest unexplained. The sample table lists some 39,000 clones, 65% to 85% of them with a count of one. The ten largest make up approximately 2% of the sample. This clone was observed once. This clone's antigen is unknown. Nothing much larger sits one base from this clone, and base qualities are not available. The source of this sequence is a human donor in good health. Sequenced material: Siglec-9- CD8+ T cells sorted from blood. What the cell subset or site label conveys for this sample: CD8 T cells lacking Siglec-9. The chain is encoded by TRBV7-9 joined to TRBJ2-1; 9 of the junction bases match TRBD2. The CDR3 loop reads CASSLPSGSGRHEQFF. The nucleotide sequence is given as TGTGCCAGCAGCCTCCCGAGTGGTAGCGGGAGACATGAGCAGTTCTTC. Extended through the reference TRBV7-9 and TRBJ2-1 proteins, this CDR3 yields the full variable domain: DTGVSQNPRHKITKRGQNVTFRCDPISEHNRLYWYRQTLGQGPEFLTYFQNEAQLEKSRLLSDRFSAERPKGSFSTLEIQRTEQGDSAMYLCASSLPSGSGRHEQFFGPGTRLTVL.